These 4 T cell receptor beta chains were sequenced from one sample in a study of T cell changes during pregnancy in multiple sclerosis. Using immunoSEQ multiplex PCR, the repertoire was profiled, and TCRdb retains in-frame clones only, with some absent. Found here are some 70,000 clones, roughly 92% of them singletons; the top ten hold roughly 2.1%. Source: peripheral blood, taken in the second trimester of pregnancy. The source is a female donor in good health, enrolled as a control in a pregnancy study.

The sample holds one count of this clone. V is TRBV7-9 and J is TRBJ2-5, with TRBD2 matching over 14 bases. Unmatched junction bases numbered 8, after V lost 5 bases and J lost 3 bases. This CDR3 spans 17 amino acids. The germline V gene has CDR1 SEHNR and CDR2 FQNEAQ (reference sequence). CDR3 sequence: CASSLLGTSGGKETQYF. The CDR3 coding sequence is TGTGCCAGCAGCCTACTCGGGACTAGCGGGGGTAAAGAGACCCAGTACTTC.

The chain has TRBV9 and TRBJ2-7; the D is unclear. CDR1 is SGDLS, CDR2 YYNGEE, per germline. The V end was cut by 2 bases, the J end by 6 bases, with 21 bases between. This CDR3 contains 16 residues. CDR3 DNA: TGTGCCAGCAGCGTTAGCCCTTGCACAACTTACTGCGAGCAGTACTTC. Translating it yields CASSVSPCTTYCEQYF. The full variable domain, completed using reference TRBV9 and TRBJ2-7, is DSGVTQTPKHLITATGQRVTLRCSPRSGDLSVYWYQQSLDQGLQFLIQYYNGEERAKGNILERFSAQQFPDLHSELNLSSLELGDSALYFCASSVSPCTTYCEQYFGPGTRLTVT.

The V and J genes are TRBV27 and TRBJ1-2; perhaps TRBD1 as D (5 bases). Between the trimmed V and J ends, which lost 5 bases and 0 bases, there was a span of 10 bases. Germline V gives CDR1 MNHEY, CDR2 SMNVEV (reference sequence). The CDR3 length is 14 residues. The CDR3 DNA follows: TGTGCCAGCAGTCCCCGGACACCTAACTATGGCTACACCTTC. This translates into CASSPRTPNYGYTF.

The V and J genes are TRBV7-2 and TRBJ1-1; no firm D call. V was pared by 0 bases and J by 11 bases, with 13 bases between. Germline lookup yields CDR1 SGHTA and CDR2 FQGNSA. CDR3 length: 13 residues. CDR3: CASSLAYSPAAFF. As DNA, the CDR3 is TGTGCCAGCAGCTTAGCGTACAGCCCGGCGGCTTTCTTT.